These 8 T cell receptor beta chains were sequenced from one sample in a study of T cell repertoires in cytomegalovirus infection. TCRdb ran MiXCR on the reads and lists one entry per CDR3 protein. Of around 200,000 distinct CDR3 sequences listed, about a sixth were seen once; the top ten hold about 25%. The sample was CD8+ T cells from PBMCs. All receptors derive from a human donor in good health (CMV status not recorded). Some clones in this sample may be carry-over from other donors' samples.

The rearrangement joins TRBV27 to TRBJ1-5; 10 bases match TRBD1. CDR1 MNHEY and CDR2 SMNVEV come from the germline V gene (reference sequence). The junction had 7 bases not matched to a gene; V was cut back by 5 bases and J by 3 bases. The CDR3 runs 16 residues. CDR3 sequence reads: CASSPLGQGVNQPQHF. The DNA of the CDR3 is TGTGCCAGCAGTCCACTAGGACAGGGGGTCAATCAGCCCCAGCATTTT.

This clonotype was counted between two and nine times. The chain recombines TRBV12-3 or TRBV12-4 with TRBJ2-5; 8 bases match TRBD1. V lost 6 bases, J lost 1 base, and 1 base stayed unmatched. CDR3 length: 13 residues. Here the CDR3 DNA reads TGTGCCAGCAGCGGGACAGGCCAAGAGACCCAGTACTTC. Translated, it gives CASSGTGQETQYF.

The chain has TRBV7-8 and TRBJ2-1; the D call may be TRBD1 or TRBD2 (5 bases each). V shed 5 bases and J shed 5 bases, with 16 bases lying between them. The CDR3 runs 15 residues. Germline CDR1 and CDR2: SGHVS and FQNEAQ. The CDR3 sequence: CASSPSRDPNNEQFF. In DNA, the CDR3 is TGTGCCAGCAGCCCCTCCCGGGACCCAAACAATGAGCAGTTCTTC.

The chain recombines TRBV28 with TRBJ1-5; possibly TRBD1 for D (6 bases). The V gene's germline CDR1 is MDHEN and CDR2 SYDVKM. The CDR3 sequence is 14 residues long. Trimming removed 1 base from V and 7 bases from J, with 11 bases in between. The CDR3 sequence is CASSLYQGNQPQHF. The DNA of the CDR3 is TGTGCCAGCAGTTTATACCAGGGGAACCAGCCCCAGCATTTT.

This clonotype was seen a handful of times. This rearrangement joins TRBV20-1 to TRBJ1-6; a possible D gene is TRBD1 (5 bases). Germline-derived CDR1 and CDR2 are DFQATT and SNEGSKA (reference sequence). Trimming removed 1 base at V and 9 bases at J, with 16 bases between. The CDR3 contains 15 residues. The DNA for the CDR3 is TGCAGTGCTAGAGGGGGGGGGGGAGGAAGTTCACCCCTCCACTTT. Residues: CSARGGGGGSSPLHF.

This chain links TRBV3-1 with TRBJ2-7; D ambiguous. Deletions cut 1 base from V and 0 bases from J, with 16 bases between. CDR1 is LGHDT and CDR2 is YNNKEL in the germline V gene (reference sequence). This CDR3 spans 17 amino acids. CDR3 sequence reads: CASSQVCRFTISYEQYF. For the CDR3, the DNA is TGTGCCAGCAGCCAAGTATGTCGCTTCACTATCTCCTACGAGCAGTACTTC.

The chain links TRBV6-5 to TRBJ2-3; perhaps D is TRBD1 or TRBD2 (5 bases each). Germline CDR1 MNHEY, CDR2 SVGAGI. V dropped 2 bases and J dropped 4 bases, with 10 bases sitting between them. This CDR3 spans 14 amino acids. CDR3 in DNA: TGTGCCAGCAGTTACGGGGGACGGGCAGATACGCAGTATTTT. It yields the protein CASSYGGRADTQYF.

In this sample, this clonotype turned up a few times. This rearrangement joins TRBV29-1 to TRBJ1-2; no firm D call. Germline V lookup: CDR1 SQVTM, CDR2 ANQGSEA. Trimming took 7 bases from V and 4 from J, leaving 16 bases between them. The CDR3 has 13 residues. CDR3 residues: CSAPDGDSYGYTF. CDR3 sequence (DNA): TGCAGCGCCCCCGACGGGGATTCCTATGGCTACACCTTC.